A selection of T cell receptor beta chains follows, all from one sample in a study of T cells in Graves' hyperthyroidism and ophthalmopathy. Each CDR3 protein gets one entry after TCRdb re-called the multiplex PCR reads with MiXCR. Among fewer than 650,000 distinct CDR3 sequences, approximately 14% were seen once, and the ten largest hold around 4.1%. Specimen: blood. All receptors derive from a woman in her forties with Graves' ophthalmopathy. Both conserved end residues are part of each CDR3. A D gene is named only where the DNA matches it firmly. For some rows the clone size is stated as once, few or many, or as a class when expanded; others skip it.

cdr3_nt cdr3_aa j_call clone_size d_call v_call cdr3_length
TGTGCCACTCTCCCCCGGGGTCCCGGGTCCATCGAGCAGTACTTC CATLPRGPGSIEQYF TRBJ2-7 many NA TRBV7-8 15
TGTGCCAGCAGCTTAGGGGTTGGTGGGACCGGGGAGCTGTTTTTT CASSLGVGGTGELFF TRBJ2-2 many NA TRBV7-8 15
TGTGCCAGCAGCTTAGCGTATCAGACTAACCTTGACTACGAGCAGTACTTC CASSLAYQTNLDYEQYF TRBJ2-7 NA NA TRBV11-1 17
TGTGCCGGAGGACAGGGGCCTGGAAACACCATATATTTT CAGGQGPGNTIYF TRBJ1-3 many TRBD1 TRBV7-2 13
TGTGCCGCCAAAAGCAGGGGCGGCGAGACCCAGTACTTC CAAKSRGGETQYF TRBJ2-5 many NA TRBV10-3 13
TGCAGTGCCAAAGGGGCAGCGACAGGGGGACTTGGGGGCACTGAAGCTTTCTTT CSAKGAATGGLGGTEAFF TRBJ1-1 NA TRBD1 TRBV20-1 18
TGTGCCAGCAGTTGGTATGGAGAGACTGAAGCTTTCTTT CASSWYGETEAFF TRBJ1-1 many NA TRBV27 13
TGCAGCGTTGAAGATCGTGGACAGGGTTTCGCCGGGGAGCTGTTTTTT CSVEDRGQGFAGELFF TRBJ2-2 many TRBD1 TRBV29-1 16
TGCGCCAGCAGCCAGGGGGACAGGGAGACCACTGAAGCTTTCTTT CASSQGDRETTEAFF TRBJ1-1 many TRBD1 TRBV4-1 15
TGTGCCAGCAGCTTTGACGTGCGCTATGGCTACACCTTC CASSFDVRYGYTF TRBJ1-2 many NA TRBV7-2 13
TGTGCCAGCAGTTTACCGTCTGGGGGCGGTACGGAGCAGTACTTC CASSLPSGGGTEQYF TRBJ2-7 many NA TRBV28 15
TGTGCCAGCAGCTTAACGGCAGGCTACGAGCAGTACTTC CASSLTAGYEQYF TRBJ2-7 many NA TRBV7-7 13
TGTGCCAGCAGTAGACAGGGGGTCCCCCAAGAGACCCAGTACTTC CASSRQGVPQETQYF TRBJ2-5 many TRBD1 TRBV25-1 15
TGTGCCAGCGACACCCCGTTGGGACAGACTTACGAGCAGTACTTC CASDTPLGQTYEQYF TRBJ2-7 NA TRBD1 TRBV12-3/TRBV12-4 15
TGTGCCAGCAGCCAGCGTGGGACAGGGTATTCAGGGGCCTACGAGCAGTACTTC CASSQRGTGYSGAYEQYF TRBJ2-7 many TRBD1 TRBV11-2 18
TGTGCCAGCAGGCCGACAGGGAACTCTGGAAACACCATATATTTT CASRPTGNSGNTIYF TRBJ1-3 few TRBD1 TRBV12-3/TRBV12-4 15
TGTGCCAGCTCACCACAACCGGAAAACATTCAGTACTTC CASSPQPENIQYF TRBJ2-4 NA NA TRBV18 13
TGTGCCAGCAGGACGACTAGCGGGAGTGTCTACGAGCAGTACTTC CASRTTSGSVYEQYF TRBJ2-7 many TRBD2 TRBV6-2/TRBV6-3 15
TGTGCCAGCAGTGAAGCGGATGTCCTAATCGAGCAGTACTTC CASSEADVLIEQYF TRBJ2-7 NA NA TRBV2 14
TGTGCCAGCAGCCAATATTCGGCGGCCTATGGCTACACCTTC CASSQYSAAYGYTF TRBJ1-2 few NA TRBV3-1 14
TGTGCCAGCAGCCTTCTTATAGGGAAGCAGTACTTC CASSLLIGKQYF TRBJ2-7 NA NA TRBV6-2/TRBV6-3 12
TGTGCCAGCAGCCAATTCGGCTACACCGGGGAGCTGTTTTTT CASSQFGYTGELFF TRBJ2-2 many NA TRBV3-1 14
TGCAGCGTAAGGACAGGGGGCGACACCGGGGAGCTGTTTTTT CSVRTGGDTGELFF TRBJ2-2 few TRBD1 TRBV29-1 14
TGTGCCAGCAGAAAAGGACTAGCGGGAGGTCAAGGGGAGCTGTTTTTT CASRKGLAGGQGELFF TRBJ2-2 NA TRBD2 TRBV28 16
TGTGCCAGCAGCTTACAAGGGACCAAAAAAGAGACCCAGTACTTC CASSLQGTKKETQYF TRBJ2-5 many NA TRBV5-6 15
TGTGCCCGGACGGTGTCAGGGGCATTCACCGGGGAGCTGTTTTTT CARTVSGAFTGELFF TRBJ2-2 many NA TRBV30 15
TGTGCCATCAGTGAAGGGGATATGAACACTGAAGCTTTCTTT CAISEGDMNTEAFF TRBJ1-1 many NA TRBV10-3 14
TGTGCCAGCAGTTCCTTGTTGTCTAGTCAAGAGACCCAGTACTTC CASSSLLSSQETQYF TRBJ2-5 many NA TRBV6-2/TRBV6-3 15
TGTGCCAGCGGGACAGGGACAGGAGGCTTTGACGAGCAGTACTTC CASGTGTGGFDEQYF TRBJ2-7 many TRBD1 TRBV28 15
TGTGCCAGCAGTTTATCGGGACTAGCTGACTCCTACGAGCAGTACTTC CASSLSGLADSYEQYF TRBJ2-7 many TRBD2 TRBV27 16
TGTGCCAGTAGTATCCAGGCAGGGGGCTATGGCTACACCTTC CASSIQAGGYGYTF TRBJ1-2 many TRBD1 TRBV19 14
TGTGCCAGCAGTGCCCAGATCTACGAGCAGTACTTC CASSAQIYEQYF TRBJ2-7 many NA TRBV2 12
TGTGCCAGCAGCAGAAGACAGGACCAACTTGGATTGGAGACCCAGTACTTC CASSRRQDQLGLETQYF TRBJ2-5 NA NA TRBV5-5 17
TGTGCCAGCAGTTTTTCGTACAGGGGTAATTATGGCTACACCTTC CASSFSYRGNYGYTF TRBJ1-2 once TRBD1 TRBV6-2/TRBV6-3 15
TGTGCCAGCAGTTACGGACAGGCCCAAGAGACCCAGTACTTC CASSYGQAQETQYF TRBJ2-5 many TRBD1 TRBV6-5 14
TGTGCCAGCAGTGACCCGCGCGGTAGGGGAGGGGAGACCCAGTACTTC CASSDPRGRGGETQYF TRBJ2-5 many TRBD2 TRBV28 16
TGCGCCAGCAGCTCGACTCTAAGGGTTGCACAGAACACTGAAGCTTTCTTT CASSSTLRVAQNTEAFF TRBJ1-1 NA NA TRBV5-1 17
TGTGCCAGCAGTTTAGGCCCCCAACCCTACTATGGCTACACCTTC CASSLGPQPYYGYTF TRBJ1-2 many NA TRBV27 15
TGTGCCAGCAGATACCAGGACAGAGGTGCGTCTCAGCCCCAGCATTTT CASRYQDRGASQPQHF TRBJ1-5 many NA TRBV28 16